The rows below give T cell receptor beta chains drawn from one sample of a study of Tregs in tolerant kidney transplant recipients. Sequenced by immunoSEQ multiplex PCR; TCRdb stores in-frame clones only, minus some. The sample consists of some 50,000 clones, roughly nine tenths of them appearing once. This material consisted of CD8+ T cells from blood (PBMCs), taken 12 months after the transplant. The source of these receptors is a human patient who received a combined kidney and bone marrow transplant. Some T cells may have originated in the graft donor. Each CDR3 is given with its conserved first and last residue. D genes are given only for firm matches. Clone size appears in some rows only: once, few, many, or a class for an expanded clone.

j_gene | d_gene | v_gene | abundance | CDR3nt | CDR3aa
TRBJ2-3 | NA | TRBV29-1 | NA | TGCAGCGTTGAAGAAAATCGGGACTTTTACACAGATACGCAGTATTTT | CSVEENRDFYTDTQYF
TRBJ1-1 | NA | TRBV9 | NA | TGTGCCAGCAGCGTATTTGTGGCAGGGGTGAACACTGAAGCTTTCTTT | CASSVFVAGVNTEAFF
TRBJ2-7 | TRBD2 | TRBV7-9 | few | TGTGCCAGCAGCACCTCGACTAGCGGGAGAATCCACGAGCAGTACTTC | CASSTSTSGRIHEQYF
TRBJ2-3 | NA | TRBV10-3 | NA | TGTGCCATCAGTTGGGCGAATCCCCGCTTAACAGATACGCAGTATTTT | CAISWANPRLTDTQYF
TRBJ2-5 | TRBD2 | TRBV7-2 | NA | TGTGCCAGCAGCCTAAGCGGGAGGGCCTGGTTGGAGACCCAGTACTTC | CASSLSGRAWLETQYF
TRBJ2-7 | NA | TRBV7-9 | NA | TGTGCCAGCAGCCCGCTCGTCCGAGCGGCCTCCTACGAGCAGTACTTC | CASSPLVRAASYEQYF
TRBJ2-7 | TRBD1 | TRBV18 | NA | TGTGCCAGCTCACCGGCAGGGGGAAGCCCCTACGAGCAGTACTTC | CASSPAGGSPYEQYF
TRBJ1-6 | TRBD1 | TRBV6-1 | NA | TGTGCCAGCAGTTCGGACAGGGGGCTATCACCCCTCCACTTT | CASSSDRGLSPLHF
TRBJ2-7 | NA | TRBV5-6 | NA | TGTGCCAGCAGCTTGGTTCGCTCCTACGAGCAGTACTTC | CASSLVRSYEQYF
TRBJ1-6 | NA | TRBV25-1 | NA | TGTGCCAGCAGTGAGACAGGCTTTTATTCACCCCTCCACTTT | CASSETGFYSPLHF
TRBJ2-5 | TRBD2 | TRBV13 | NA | TGTGCCAGCAGCTTAGGACTAGCGGAAGAGACCCAGTACTTC | CASSLGLAEETQYF
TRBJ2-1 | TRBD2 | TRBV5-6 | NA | TGTGCCAGCAGCTTGGGGGGACTAGCTTCGAATGAGCAGTTCTTC | CASSLGGLASNEQFF
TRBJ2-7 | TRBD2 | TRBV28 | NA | TGTGCCAGCACCGGGGGGGCCTACGAGCAGTACTTC | CASTGGAYEQYF
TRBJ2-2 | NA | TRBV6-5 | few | TGTGCCAGCAGTTCTTATCTTTCGAACACCGGGGAGCTGTTTTTT | CASSSYLSNTGELFF
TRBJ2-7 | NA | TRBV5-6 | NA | TGTGCCAGCAGCTTGGGGGGCGGGGCGGGGTCCTACGAGCAGTACTTC | CASSLGGGAGSYEQYF
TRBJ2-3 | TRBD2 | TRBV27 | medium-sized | TGTGCCAGCAGTTCTCTAGCGGGGGCAGTGTCTAGCACAGATACGCAGTATTTT | CASSSLAGAVSSTDTQYF
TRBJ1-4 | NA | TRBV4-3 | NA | TGCGCCAGCAGCCAACTTGACAGTGCAACTAATGAAAAACTGTTTTTT | CASSQLDSATNEKLFF
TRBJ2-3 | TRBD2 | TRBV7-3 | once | TGTGCCAGCAGCCTAGCGGGGGGCCAGAGTGATACGCAGTATTTT | CASSLAGGQSDTQYF
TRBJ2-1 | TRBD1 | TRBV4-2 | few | TGTGCCAGCAGCCAAGACCCCGGGACAGGGGGCAATGAGCAGTTCTTC | CASSQDPGTGGNEQFF
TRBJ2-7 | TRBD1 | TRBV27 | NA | TGTGCCAGCAGTAGGGACAGGGGGCCGTACGAGCAGTACTTC | CASSRDRGPYEQYF
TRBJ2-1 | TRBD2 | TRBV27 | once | TGTGCCAGCAGCCCAAGCGGGGGCGCCTACAATGAGCAGTTCTTC | CASSPSGGAYNEQFF
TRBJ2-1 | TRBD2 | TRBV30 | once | TGTGCCTGGAGTGTAAGCCTAGCGGGAGAGTTGAATGAGCAGTTCTTC | CAWSVSLAGELNEQFF
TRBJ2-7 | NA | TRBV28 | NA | TGTGCCAGCAGTTTGGTAGGGGGAGAGCAGTACTTC | CASSLVGGEQYF
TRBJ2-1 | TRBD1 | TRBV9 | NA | TGTGCCAGCAGCGTCGGACAGGGGACTGAGCAGTTCTTC | CASSVGQGTEQFF
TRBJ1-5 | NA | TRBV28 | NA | TGTGCCAGCAGTTCTCGAGGGTATGGGGTACAGCCCCAGCATTTT | CASSSRGYGVQPQHF
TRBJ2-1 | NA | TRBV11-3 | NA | TGTGCCAGCAGCTTAACGCTAGGCGGAGTTAGTGACTCCTACAATGAGCAGTTCTTC | CASSLTLGGVSDSYNEQFF
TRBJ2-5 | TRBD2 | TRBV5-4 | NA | TGTGCCAGCAGCCCAGGACTAGCGGGGGGGCGGGAGACCCAGTACTTC | CASSPGLAGGRETQYF
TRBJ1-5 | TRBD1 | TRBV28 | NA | TGTGCCAGCAGTTTTCCGAGACAGGGGAGCAATCAGCCCCAGCATTTT | CASSFPRQGSNQPQHF
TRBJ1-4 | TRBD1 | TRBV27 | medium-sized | TGTGCCAGCAGTCCGATAAACTCGGACAGGGGCTGGGAAAAACTGTTTTTT | CASSPINSDRGWEKLFF
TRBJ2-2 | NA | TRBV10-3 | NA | TGTGCCATCAGTGAGGTTGGAGGTGGCACCGGGGAGCTGTTTTTT | CAISEVGGGTGELFF
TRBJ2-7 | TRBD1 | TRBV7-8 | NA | TGTGCCAGCAGCTTAACGGGACAGGGTAGGAACGAGCAGTACTTC | CASSLTGQGRNEQYF
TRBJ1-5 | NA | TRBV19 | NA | TGTGCCAGTAGCCTCAGGAATCAGCCCCAGCATTTT | CASSLRNQPQHF
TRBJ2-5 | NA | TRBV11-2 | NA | TGTGCCAGCAGCTTAGTAGTCCTCGGAGAGACCCAGTACTTC | CASSLVVLGETQYF
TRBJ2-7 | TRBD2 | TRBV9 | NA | TGTGCCAGCAGCGAGGCCCCCTCTAGCGGGAGTTACGAGCAGTACTTC | CASSEAPSSGSYEQYF
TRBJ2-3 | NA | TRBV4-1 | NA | TGCGCCAGCAGCCATAGAAGTTTAGGGGGACAGGGTGTAGCGGGAGGACCAGATACGCAGTATTTT | CASSHRSLGGQGVAGGPDTQYF
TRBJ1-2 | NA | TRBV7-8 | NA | TGTGCCAGCAGCTTAGGCAGGATCTATGGCTACACCTTC | CASSLGRIYGYTF
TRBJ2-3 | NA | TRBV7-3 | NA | TGTGCCAGCAGCCCCACGGCCCGGGAGAAGGCAGATACGCAGTATTTT | CASSPTAREKADTQYF
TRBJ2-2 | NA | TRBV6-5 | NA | TGTGCCAGCAGTTACCAGGGTTTCACCGGGGAGCTGTTTTTT | CASSYQGFTGELFF
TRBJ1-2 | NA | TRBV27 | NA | TGTGCCAGCAGCGAAACACAGGTTTTAGACTATGGCTACACCTTC | CASSETQVLDYGYTF
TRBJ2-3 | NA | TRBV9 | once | TGTGCCAGCAGCGCCAGTTGGGCTAGCACAGATACGCAGTATTTT | CASSASWASTDTQYF
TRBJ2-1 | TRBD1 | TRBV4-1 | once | TGCGCCAGCAGCCAAAGGCTCGGGACAGGGATAAGGGATGAGCAGTTCTTC | CASSQRLGTGIRDEQFF
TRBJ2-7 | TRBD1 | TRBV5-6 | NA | TGTGCCAGCAGCTTGAGGGACAGCTTCTACGAGCAGTACTTC | CASSLRDSFYEQYF
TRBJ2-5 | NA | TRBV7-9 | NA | TGTGCCAGCAAGGGATGGGGGCGGGAGAGGAATGAGACCCAGTACTTC | CASKGWGRERNETQYF
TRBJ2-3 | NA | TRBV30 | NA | TGTGCCTGGAGTCCAGGGCCGGATACGCAGTATTTT | CAWSPGPDTQYF
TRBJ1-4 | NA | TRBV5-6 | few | TGTGCCAGCAGCTTTTTTGCGGGGGATGAAAAACTGTTTTTT | CASSFFAGDEKLFF